This T cell receptor (beta chain) was recovered during a study of T-cell reconstitution after alpha-beta-depleted transplantation in children. Study-wide findings and caveats: Several hundred rapidly expanded clones from non-depleted graft cells reportedly supplied alpha-beta T cells about two months post-transplant.

CDR1 and CDR2 from the germline V gene are SGHDT and YYEEEE. The V end lost 2 bases, the J end lost 2 bases, and 9 bases lay between the germline ends. The CDR3 has 14 residues. Library preparation (for TCRbeta) was performed with unique molecular identifiers. One entry per CDR3 protein, called by TCRdb with MiXCR from the PCR reads. The repertoire holds approximately 800,000 distinct CDR3 sequences, with under 20% as singletons. Points on this clonotype: Its antigen is unidentified.

This receptor was identified in a male patient between 5 and 17 years old who had a stem cell transplant for acute lymphoblastic leukemia, so the T cells may come from the graft donor. The sample here was PBMCs, mostly from graft donor cells, taken 360 days after TCRalphabeta/CD19-depleted stem cell transplant. The V gene is TRBV5-6, the J gene TRBJ2-3; D uncertain. The CDR3 sequence: CASSFEQNTDTQYF. In DNA form, the CDR3 reads TGTGCCAGCAGCTTCGAACAGAACACAGATACGCAGTATTTT.